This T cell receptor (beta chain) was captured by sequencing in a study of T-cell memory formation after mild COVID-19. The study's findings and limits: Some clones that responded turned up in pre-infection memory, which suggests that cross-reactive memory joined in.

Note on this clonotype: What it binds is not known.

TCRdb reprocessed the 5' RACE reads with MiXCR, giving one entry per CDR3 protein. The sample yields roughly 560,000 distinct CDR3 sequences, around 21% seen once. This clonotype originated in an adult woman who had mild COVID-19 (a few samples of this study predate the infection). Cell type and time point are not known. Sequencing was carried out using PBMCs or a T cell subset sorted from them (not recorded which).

Written as DNA, the CDR3 is TGTGCCATCAGTGATCAGCGGGGGGTGGTCACAGATACGCAGTATTTT. Encoded protein: CAISDQRGVVTDTQYF. This chain connects TRBV10-3 to TRBJ2-3, with 9 bases that match TRBD2. Trimming at V came to 3 bases and at J to 2 bases, leaving 6 bases not matched to a gene. Germline V gene sequence: CDR1 ENHRY, CDR2 SYGVKD. The CDR3 spans 16 residues.